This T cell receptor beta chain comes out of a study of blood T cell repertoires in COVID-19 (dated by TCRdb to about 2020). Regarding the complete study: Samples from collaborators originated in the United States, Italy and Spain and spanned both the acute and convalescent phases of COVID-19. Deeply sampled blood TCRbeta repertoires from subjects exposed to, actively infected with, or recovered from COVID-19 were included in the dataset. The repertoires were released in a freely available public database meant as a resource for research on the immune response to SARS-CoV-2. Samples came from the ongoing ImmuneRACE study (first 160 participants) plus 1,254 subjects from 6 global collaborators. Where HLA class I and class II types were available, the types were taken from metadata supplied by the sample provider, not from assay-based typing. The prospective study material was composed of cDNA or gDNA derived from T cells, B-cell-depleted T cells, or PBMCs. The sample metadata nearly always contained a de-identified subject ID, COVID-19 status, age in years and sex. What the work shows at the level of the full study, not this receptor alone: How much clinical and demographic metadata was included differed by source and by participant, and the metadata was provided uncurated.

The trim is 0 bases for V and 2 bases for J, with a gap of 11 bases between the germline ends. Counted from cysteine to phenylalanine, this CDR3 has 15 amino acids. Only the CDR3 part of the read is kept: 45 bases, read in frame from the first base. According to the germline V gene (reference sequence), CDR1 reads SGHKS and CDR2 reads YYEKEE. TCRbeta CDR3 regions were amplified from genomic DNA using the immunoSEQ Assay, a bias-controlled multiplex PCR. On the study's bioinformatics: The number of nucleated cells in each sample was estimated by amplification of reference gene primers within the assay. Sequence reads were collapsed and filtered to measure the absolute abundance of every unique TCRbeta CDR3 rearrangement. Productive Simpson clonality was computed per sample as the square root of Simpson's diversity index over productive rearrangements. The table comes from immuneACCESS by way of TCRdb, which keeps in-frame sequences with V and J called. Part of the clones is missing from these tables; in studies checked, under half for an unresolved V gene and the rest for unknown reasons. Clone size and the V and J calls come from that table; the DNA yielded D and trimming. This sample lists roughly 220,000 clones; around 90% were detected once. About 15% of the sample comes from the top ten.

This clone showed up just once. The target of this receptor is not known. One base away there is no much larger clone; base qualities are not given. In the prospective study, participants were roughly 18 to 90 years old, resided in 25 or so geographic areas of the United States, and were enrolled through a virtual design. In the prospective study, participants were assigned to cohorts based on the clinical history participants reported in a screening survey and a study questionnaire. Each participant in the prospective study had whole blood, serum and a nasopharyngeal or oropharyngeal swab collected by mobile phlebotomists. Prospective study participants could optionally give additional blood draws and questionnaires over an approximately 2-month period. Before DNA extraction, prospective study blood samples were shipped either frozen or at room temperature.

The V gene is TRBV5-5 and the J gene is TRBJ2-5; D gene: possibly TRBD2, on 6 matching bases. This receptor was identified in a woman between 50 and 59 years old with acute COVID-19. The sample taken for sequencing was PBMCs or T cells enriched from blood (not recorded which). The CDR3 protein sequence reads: CASSLVIAEQETQYF. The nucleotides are TGTGCCAGCAGCTTGGTGATAGCGGAACAAGAGACCCAGTACTTC.